This T cell receptor (beta chain) derives from a study of blood T cells in healthy people across ages. Study-wide points: What prevented conclusive comparison of naive and antigen-experienced cells was that PBMCs were unsorted.

Drawn from each donor were about 9 milliliters of peripheral blood. Together with a sample-barcoded 5' primer, a J-beta primer mix was included in a second PCR lasting about 7 to 11 cycles. Each CDR3 protein is one row after TCRdb ran MiXCR on the 5' RACE reads. The sample records about 930,000 distinct CDR3 sequences, 25% to 35% being singletons. J lost 2 bases, V lost 0 bases, and 3 bases had no gene match. Germline CDR1 is SGDLS and CDR2 is YYNGEE. The CDR3 sequence is 15 residues long. This clonotype was seen only a few times. Its antigen remains unknown. This same sample was also taken into another study, of T cells of mothers and their children.

The sequenced sample consisted of blood. The TCR sequence derives from a middle-aged woman in good health. The chain recombines TRBV9 with TRBJ2-3, with TRBD1 identical over 7 bases. The CDR3 loop reads CASSVEGAPTDTQYF. The CDR3, as DNA: TGTGCCAGCAGCGTAGAGGGGGCTCCCACAGATACGCAGTATTTT.